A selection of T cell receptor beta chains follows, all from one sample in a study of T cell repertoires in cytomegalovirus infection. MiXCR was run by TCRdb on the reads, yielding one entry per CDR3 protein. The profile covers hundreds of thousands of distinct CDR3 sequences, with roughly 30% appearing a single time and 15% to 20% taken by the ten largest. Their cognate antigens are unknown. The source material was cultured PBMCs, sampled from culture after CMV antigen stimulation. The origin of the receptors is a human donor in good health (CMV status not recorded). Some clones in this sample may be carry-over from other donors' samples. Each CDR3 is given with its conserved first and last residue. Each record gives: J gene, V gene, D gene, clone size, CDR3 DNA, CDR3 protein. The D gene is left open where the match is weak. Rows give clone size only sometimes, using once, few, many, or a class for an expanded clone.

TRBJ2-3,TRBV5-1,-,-,TGCGCCAGCAGTGTCACCGGGGTGAGTGGCACAGATACGCAGTATTTT,CASSVTGVSGTDTQYF
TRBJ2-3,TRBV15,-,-,TGTGCCACCAGCAGAGGGGCCACAGATACGCAGTATTTT,CATSRGATDTQYF
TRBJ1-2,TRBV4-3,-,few,TGCGCCAGCAGCCGAGGAGTTAATGACTATGGCTACACCTTC,CASSRGVNDYGYTF
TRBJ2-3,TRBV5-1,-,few,TGCGCCAGCACGGTGACCACGGGGAGCGACACAGATACGCAGTATTTT,CASTVTTGSDTDTQYF
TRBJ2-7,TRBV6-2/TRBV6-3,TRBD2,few,TGTGCCAGCAGTTCCCTGCGGGAGGGGAGCTACGAGCAGTACTTC,CASSSLREGSYEQYF
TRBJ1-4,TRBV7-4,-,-,TGTGCCAGCAGCTTAGGGACAGCGATTAATGAAAAACTGTTTTTT,CASSLGTAINEKLFF
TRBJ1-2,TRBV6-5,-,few,TGTGCCAGCAGTTACTCGGGCTGGCAGGGCAGCGGTGGCTACACCTTC,CASSYSGWQGSGGYTF
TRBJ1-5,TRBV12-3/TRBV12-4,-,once,TGTGCCAGCAGAGGGGGGGGGGCAGGTGCAAATCAGCCCCAGCATTTT,CASRGGGAGANQPQHF
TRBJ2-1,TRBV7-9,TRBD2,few,TGTGCCAGCAGCTGGGCTAGCGGGGTGGATAACAATGAGCAGTTCTTC,CASSWASGVDNNEQFF
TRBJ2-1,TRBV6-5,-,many,TGTGCCAGCAGTTACAAGCGAGAATACAATGAGCAGTTCTTC,CASSYKREYNEQFF
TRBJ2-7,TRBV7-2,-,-,TGTGCCAGCAGCTTAAGTGGGCAGGGGACCTACGAGCAGTACTTC,CASSLSGQGTYEQYF
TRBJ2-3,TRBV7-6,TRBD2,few,TGTGCCAGCAGCTTAGTCGCTAGCGGGGGGACGCAGTATTTT,CASSLVASGGTQYF
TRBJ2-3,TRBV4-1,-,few,TGCGCCAGCAGCCAAGACATCTCGAAGGTCACAGATACGCAGTATTTT,CASSQDISKVTDTQYF
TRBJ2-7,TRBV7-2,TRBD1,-,TGTGCCAGCAGCTTAGAGGTGACAGGGAACTACGAGCAGTACTTC,CASSLEVTGNYEQYF
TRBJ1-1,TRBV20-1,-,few,TGCAGTGCTGGGGGAGCACTTGAAGCTTTCTTT,CSAGGALEAFF
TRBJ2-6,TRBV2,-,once,TGTGCCAAAAGGGGGACTGGGGCCAACGTCCTGACTTTC,CAKRGTGANVLTF
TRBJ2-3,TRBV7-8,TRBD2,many,TGTGCCAGCAGCTTAGCCGGGGGGAGGGTAGGAGATACGCAGTATTTT,CASSLAGGRVGDTQYF
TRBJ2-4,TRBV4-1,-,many,TGCGCCAGCAGCCAAGGAGAGACTAAGGACATTCAGTACTTC,CASSQGETKDIQYF
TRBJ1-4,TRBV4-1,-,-,TGCGCCAGCAGCCCCCCCTCGCAAGAAAAACTGTTTTTT,CASSPPSQEKLFF
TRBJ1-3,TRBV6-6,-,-,TGTGCCAGCAGCTACGCGGCGAGGTCAACTGGAAACACCATATATTTT,CASSYAARSTGNTIYF
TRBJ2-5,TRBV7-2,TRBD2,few,TGTGCCAGCAGCGAAAGCGGGATTCAAGAGACCCAGTACTTC,CASSESGIQETQYF
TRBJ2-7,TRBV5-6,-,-,TGTGCCAGCAGCGCGTTGGACAGCCTCCTGGGCGAGCAGTACTTC,CASSALDSLLGEQYF
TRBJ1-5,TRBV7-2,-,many,TGTGCCAGCAGCCCCGGGATACTAGTTGAGCCCCAGCATTTT,CASSPGILVEPQHF
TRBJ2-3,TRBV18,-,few,TGTGCCAGCTCACCGTACACTCCTCGTCCGGATACGCAGTATTTT,CASSPYTPRPDTQYF
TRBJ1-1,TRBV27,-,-,TGTGCCAGCAGTTTACGGGGCCCGGTTGGCACTGAAGCTTTCTTT,CASSLRGPVGTEAFF
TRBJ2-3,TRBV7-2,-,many,TGTGCCAGCAGCTTAGTGCTAGCGAATACGCAGTATTTT,CASSLVLANTQYF
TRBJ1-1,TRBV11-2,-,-,TGTGCCAGCAGGACTTTAAAGGGCACTGAAGCTTTCTTT,CASRTLKGTEAFF
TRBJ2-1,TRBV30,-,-,TGTGCCTGGGGGAGGGGGGAAAAGCCGTTCTTC,CAWGRGEKPFF
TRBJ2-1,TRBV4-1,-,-,TGCGCCAGCAGCCCTCGGTGGCCCGGCTACAATGAGCAGTTCTTC,CASSPRWPGYNEQFF
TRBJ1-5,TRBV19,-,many,TGTGCCAGTAGTATGAGGATCAATCAGCCCCAGCATTTT,CASSMRINQPQHF
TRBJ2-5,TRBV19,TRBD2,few,TGTGCCAGTAGTCGCCCCACCAGCGGGAGTGAGACCCAGTACTTC,CASSRPTSGSETQYF
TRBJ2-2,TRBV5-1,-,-,TGCGCCAGCAGCTTTACCGGGCCCGGGGAGCTGTTTTTT,CASSFTGPGELFF
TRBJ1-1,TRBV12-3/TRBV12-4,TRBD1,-,TGTGCCAGCAGTTTAGATCCAGGGGGAGCTTTCTTT,CASSLDPGGAFF
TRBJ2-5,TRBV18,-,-,TGTGCCAGCCAGCTCCACCGGGGACCCCAAGAGACCCAGTACTTC,CASQLHRGPQETQYF
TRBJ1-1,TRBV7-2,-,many,TGTGCCAGCAGCTTATTAACTTTGGGCGTTATGGACACTGAAGCTTTCTTT,CASSLLTLGVMDTEAFF
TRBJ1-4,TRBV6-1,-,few,TGTGCCAGCAGTGAAAGAGGGGTGCGTGAAAAACTGTTTTTT,CASSERGVREKLFF
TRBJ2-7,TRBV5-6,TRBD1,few,TGTGCCAGCAGCTTGTTGGTGGGGACAGGGGTCCACGAGCAGTACTTC,CASSLLVGTGVHEQYF
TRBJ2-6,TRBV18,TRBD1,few,TGTGCCAGCTCACCGGGACAGGGAGCTTCTGGGGCCAACGTCCTGACTTTC,CASSPGQGASGANVLTF
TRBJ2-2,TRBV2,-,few,TGTGCCAGCACCCCCCTGAACACCGGGGAGCTGTTTTTT,CASTPLNTGELFF
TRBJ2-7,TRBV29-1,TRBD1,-,TGCAGCGCTCCGGACAGGGGGTACTACGAGCAGTACTTC,CSAPDRGYYEQYF
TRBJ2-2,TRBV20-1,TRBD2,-,TGCAGTGCCGTAGGTAGCGGGACCCAGCCGGGCACCGGGGAGCTGTTTTTT,CSAVGSGTQPGTGELFF
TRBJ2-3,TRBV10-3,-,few,TGTGCCACTACTGGTGTGGGGGGCACAGATACGCAGTATTTT,CATTGVGGTDTQYF
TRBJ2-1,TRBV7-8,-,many,TGTGCCAGCAGCTCTTCAGGGGGGAAGCAGTTCTTC,CASSSSGGKQFF
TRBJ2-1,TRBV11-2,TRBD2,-,TGTGCCAGCACCCAAAGGACTAGTCTGAATGAGCAGTTCTTC,CASTQRTSLNEQFF
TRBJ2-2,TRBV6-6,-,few,TGTGCCAGCAGTCCACCGCCGGGCCAGAAGAACACCGGGGAGCTGTTTTTT,CASSPPPGQKNTGELFF
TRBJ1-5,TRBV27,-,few,TGTGCCAGCAGTTTTTTCAGGACCAATCAGCCCCAGCATTTT,CASSFFRTNQPQHF
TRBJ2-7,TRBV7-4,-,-,TGTGCCAGCAGCTTATTTTTCAAGAGGGACTACGAGCAGTACTTC,CASSLFFKRDYEQYF
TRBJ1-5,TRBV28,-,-,TGTGCCAGCAGTCCCAACCCTCCGACAGTTCCCCAGCATTTT,CASSPNPPTVPQHF
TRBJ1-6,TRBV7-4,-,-,TGTGCCAGCAGCTTAGCGGGAGAACAATACCTCCACTTT,CASSLAGEQYLHF
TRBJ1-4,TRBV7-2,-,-,TGTGCCAGCAGCTTAGCCAGACCTGATGAAAAACTGTTTTTT,CASSLARPDEKLFF
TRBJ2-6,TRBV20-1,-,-,TGCAGTGCAGCCCCAGACTCTGGGGCCAACGTCCTGACTTTC,CSAAPDSGANVLTF
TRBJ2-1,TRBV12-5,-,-,TGTGCTAGTGGTTTGGTAACTCAGTTCTTC,CASGLVTQFF
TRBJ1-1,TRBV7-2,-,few,TGTGCCAGCAGCTTAGCGAGGAGGGGACGGAACACTGAAGCTTTCTTT,CASSLARRGRNTEAFF
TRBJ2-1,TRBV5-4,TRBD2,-,TGTGCCAGCAGCTTAGTGTCGGCTAGCGGATACAATGAGCAGTTCTTC,CASSLVSASGYNEQFF
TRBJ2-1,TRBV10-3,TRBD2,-,TGTGCCACCACCTCTGAGACTAGCGGGGGAAGAGGCAATGAGCAGTTCTTC,CATTSETSGGRGNEQFF
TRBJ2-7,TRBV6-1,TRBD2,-,TGTGCCAGCAGTGGTGTCGGGGGGGCCTACGAGCAGTACTTC,CASSGVGGAYEQYF
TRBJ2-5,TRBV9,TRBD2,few,TGTGCCAGCAGCCCGGGGACTAGCGGCCTGTACCAAGAGACCCAGTACTTC,CASSPGTSGLYQETQYF
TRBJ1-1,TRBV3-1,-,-,TGTGCCAGCAGCCACTCTGATGAAGCTTTCTTT,CASSHSDEAFF
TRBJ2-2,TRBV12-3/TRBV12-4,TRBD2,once,TGTGCCAGCAGTTTAGGGACTAGCGGGAGTTGGATCGGGGAGCTGTTTTTT,CASSLGTSGSWIGELFF
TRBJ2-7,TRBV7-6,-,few,TGTGCCAGCAGCACAGAGAGGGACTTTAACTACGAGCAGTACTTC,CASSTERDFNYEQYF